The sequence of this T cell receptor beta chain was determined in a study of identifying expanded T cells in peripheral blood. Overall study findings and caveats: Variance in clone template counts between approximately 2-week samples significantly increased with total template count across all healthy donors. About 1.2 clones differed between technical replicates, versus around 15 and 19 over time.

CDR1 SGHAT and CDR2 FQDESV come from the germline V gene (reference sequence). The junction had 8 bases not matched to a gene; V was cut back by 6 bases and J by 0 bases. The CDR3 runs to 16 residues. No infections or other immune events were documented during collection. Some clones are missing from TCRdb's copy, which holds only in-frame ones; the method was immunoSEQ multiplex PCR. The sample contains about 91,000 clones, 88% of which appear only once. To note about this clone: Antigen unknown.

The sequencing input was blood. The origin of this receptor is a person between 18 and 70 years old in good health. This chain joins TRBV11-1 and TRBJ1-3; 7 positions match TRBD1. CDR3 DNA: TGTGCCAGCAGTTCGATCCGGGACAGCTCTGGAAACACCATATATTTT. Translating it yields CASSSIRDSSGNTIYF. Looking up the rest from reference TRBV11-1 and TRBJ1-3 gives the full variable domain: EAEVAQSPRYKITEKSQAVAFWCDPISGHATLYWYRQILGQGPELLVQFQDESVVDDSQLPKDRFSAERLKGVDSTLKIQPAELGDSAMYLCASSSIRDSSGNTIYFGEGSWLTVV.